Listed below are T cell receptor beta chains from one sample, sequenced in a study of blood T cells in healthy people across ages. From the 5' RACE reads, TCRdb called clonotypes with MiXCR, one entry per CDR3 protein. Seen here are about 800,000 distinct CDR3 sequences, around 25% observed once, and the top ten hold more than 3%. These same data were also listed under a study on T cells of mothers and their children.

Sequenced sample: blood. All receptors come from a boy aged 10-17 years in good health. CDR3s include the opening cysteine and the closing phenylalanine or tryptophan. Clone size is not always given. Where it is, it says once, few, many or a class for expanded clones.

V gene: TRBV7-2
CDR3 length: 14
J gene: TRBJ2-7
clone size: NA
CDR3 protein: CASSLRRESYEQYF

V gene: TRBV5-1
CDR3 length: 13
J gene: TRBJ1-1
clone size: many
CDR3 protein: CASRGTGNTEAFF

V gene: TRBV28
CDR3 length: 14
J gene: TRBJ2-4
clone size: NA
CDR3 protein: CAIQTGTSRNIQYF

V gene: TRBV20-1
CDR3 length: 15
J gene: NA
clone size: NA
CDR3 protein: CSARELGGDPYEQYF

V gene: TRBV6-5
CDR3 length: 12
J gene: TRBJ1-2
clone size: few
CDR3 protein: CASSYNNYGYTF

V gene: TRBV6-6
CDR3 length: 14
J gene: TRBJ2-3
clone size: NA
CDR3 protein: CASSTRGNTDTQYF

V gene: TRBV2
CDR3 length: 13
J gene: TRBJ2-7
clone size: few
CDR3 protein: CASSEDRGHEQYF

V gene: TRBV7-8
CDR3 length: 16
J gene: TRBJ1-6
clone size: few
CDR3 protein: CASRGEAGNYNSPLHF

V gene: TRBV7-3
CDR3 length: 16
J gene: TRBJ2-2
clone size: NA
CDR3 protein: CASSSEVRLNTGELFF

V gene: TRBV12-3/TRBV12-4
CDR3 length: 14
J gene: TRBJ1-5
clone size: NA
CDR3 protein: CASSLGVWNQPQHF

V gene: TRBV12-3/TRBV12-4
CDR3 length: 14
J gene: TRBJ2-5
clone size: few
CDR3 protein: CASSLAGTGKTQYF

V gene: TRBV5-1
CDR3 length: 13
J gene: TRBJ2-7
clone size: many
CDR3 protein: CASNTGDSYEQYF